A selection of T cell receptor beta chains follows, all from one sample in a study of regulatory T cells in long-lasting Graves disease. MiXCR, applied by TCRdb to the multiplex PCR reads, yields one record per CDR3 protein. Among 400,000 or so distinct CDR3 sequences listed, about 25% were seen once. This specimen was peripheral blood mononuclear cells (PBMCs), taken when the disease was refractory, from a patient treated with antithyroid drugs. These receptor sequences come from a female donor with Graves disease. Both conserved end residues are part of each CDR3. Each record gives: J gene, V gene, CDR3 protein.

TRBJ2-7 | TRBV15 | CATSTLAGDYEQYF
TRBJ1-2 | TRBV20-1 | CSARPTGFLWGSGYTF
TRBJ2-1 | TRBV19 | CATDQRAEYNEQFF
TRBJ2-2 | TRBV7-3 | CASSLTLGPSVTGELFF
TRBJ1-5 | TRBV19 | CASSLRDRGRGNQPQHF
TRBJ1-1 | TRBV30 | CAWTDLNTEAFF
TRBJ2-3 | TRBV7-3 | CASKRGDTQYF
TRBJ1-1 | TRBV7-6 | CASSSPYGVNTEAFF
TRBJ2-7 | TRBV7-9 | CASSSSAVVDYEQYF
TRBJ1-4 | TRBV18 | CASSKSTEKLFF
TRBJ1-6 | TRBV5-8 | CASTPGGQGNSPLHF
TRBJ1-5 | TRBV6-1 | CASSEKDSYSNQPQHF
TRBJ1-3 | TRBV29-1 | CSAVSGQASGNTIYF
TRBJ2-7 | TRBV28 | CASRVLAGGTYEQYF
TRBJ2-7 | TRBV6-1 | CASSRSSTSYEQYF
TRBJ1-5 | TRBV18 | CASSLTGNQPQHF